This T cell receptor beta chain was sequenced during a study of human T cells and chemical hapten exposure (dated by TCRdb to the early 2020s). Context from the whole study: For sensitization, 2% DPC in acetone was applied to an approximately 2 cm by approximately 2 cm area of upper inner arm skin. Patch testing was performed on the upper back with Finn chambers containing 0.01% DPC, and the patch tests were scored after 6 days according to International Contact Dermatitis Research Group standards. The patient cohort, mostly female, included alopecia areata with under or over 50% scalp involvement, alopecia totalis and alopecia universalis. Blood for TCR sequencing was provided by twenty-nine alopecia patients at one to four time points (pre-sensitization, 2, 6 and 24 weeks). Blood was sampled from patients pre-sensitization (week 0) and at 2, 6 and about 24 weeks after DPC sensitization. Patients additionally received weekly therapeutic DPC doses to the scalp throughout the roughly 24-week study period. This study followed changes in the peripheral blood TCR repertoire in vivo during primary and secondary sensitization of alopecia patients to the hapten diphenylcyclopropenone (DPC). Libraries were pooled for sequencing, and variation in per-sample TCR yields was attributed mainly to small differences in library volumes within the pool. What the work shows at the level of the full study, not this receptor alone: Expanded TCRs formed significantly more large CDR3 similarity clusters than pre-sensitization or healthy control sets, consistent with antigen-driven responses. Patch test score was positively correlated with the number of PT1 expanded TCRs, with significance at thresholds 8, 16 and 32 but not at 4. The number of TCRs above 1 in 1000 frequency did not change with DPC sensitization; there was no evidence of global repertoire structure alterations. Alopecia, a presumed autoimmune disease, was present in all patients, so the immune response of the patients might differ from that of healthy individuals. After repeated subsampling, the strength of the expansion versus patch-test correlation and the threshold at which it became significant changed.

The library was built by means of RACE. This sample was sequenced with a NextSeq 500. Library preparation attached unique molecular identifiers to individual cDNA molecules for quantitative, reproducible TCR counting. Both TCR alpha and TCR beta chains were sequenced from each blood RNA sample. The authors' pipeline ran thus. Samples had a median of approximately 96,000 TCRs, with a range from about 23,224 to 690,600. The Decombinator software suite was used to annotate V, J and CDR3 in the TCR reads. For the PS versus PT1 abundance plots, all samples were subsampled to the same number of TCRs (28,000). Expanded TCRs were defined as absent before sensitization and observed at least eight times at the 2-week time point. TCRdb reprocessed the public reads (quality trimming at Q25 with fastp, clone calling with MiXCR) and kept in-frame beta chains. Each CDR3 protein appears once, grouped with its most common genes and DNA. The V and J calls come from TCRdb's annotation, not from the publication. Counted in this sample were 100,000 or so distinct CDR3 sequences; 11% of them appeared once. 2.2% of the sample is in the top ten clones.

This clonotype was seen only a few times. This receptor's antigen is unknown. No qualities accompany the bases; no much larger clone lies one base away. The sample's time point, from its label and the paper: patch test 2, 6 weeks after DPC sensitization. In light of the paper, this sample's treatment or condition label describes: therapeutic diphenylcyclopropenone sensitization with weekly scalp DPC. At every patch-test visit, the blood draw took place before the patch test was put on. Patients were eligible if aged 18 to 70, diagnosed with alopecia and judged suitable for DPC therapy, and pregnant patients were excluded. Total RNA was isolated from unfractionated whole blood collected in Tempus Blood RNA tubes. The CDR3 has 16 amino acids, counting the end cysteine and phenylalanine. Only the CDR3 DNA is retained, 48 bases long and in frame from the first base. The germline V gene (reference sequence) specifies DFQATT as CDR1 and SNEGSKA as CDR2. V sheds 1 base and J sheds 7 bases, leaving 20 bases between their ends.

The input for sequencing was whole blood, taken in connection with sensitization to the hapten diphenylcyclopropenone (DPC). The sequence was collected from a man aged 35-49 years with alopecia areata. Some clones in this sample may be carry-over from other donors' samples. The chain couples TRBV20-1 to TRBJ2-4; TRBD2 is a possible D gene, resting on 6 matching bases. The nucleotide sequence reads TGCAGTGCTAGAGGGGGGGAAATTCACCCTTTTAACATTCAGTACTTC. Its translation reads: CSARGGEIHPFNIQYF.